Given below is one T cell receptor (beta chain) in context. These data belong to a study of control samples from healthy donors and cancer patients. Only in-frame clones appear in the TCRdb table, and some are missing; sequencing was by immunoSEQ multiplex PCR. The table includes about 170,000 clones, around 90% detected once. The sample comprised blood. This TCR was sampled from a man aged 30 to 39 in good health.

The CDR3 DNA reads TGTGCCACAGGCTACTACAGGGACACCGGGGAGCTGTTTTTT. This codes for CATGYYRDTGELFF. The rearrangement joins TRBV7-9 to TRBJ2-2, with a tentative D call TRBD1 (6 bases). This CDR3 has 14 residues. The germline V gene encodes CDR1 SEHNR and CDR2 FQNEAQ (reference sequence). V was trimmed by 10 bases and J by 3 bases, leaving 15 bases between them.